The 25 T cell receptor beta chains below all came from one sample that was sequenced in a study of CD8 T cells in Susac syndrome. Reverse transcription of roughly 0.45 to 1 ug RNA used random hexamers. A single record per CDR3 protein comes from TCRdb applying MiXCR to the immunoSEQ multiplex PCR reads. Here the sample spans 110,000 to 150,000 distinct CDR3 sequences, around 95% being singletons. Sequenced: CD4+ T cells from PBMCs. These receptors were obtained from a human donor with Susac syndrome.

The chain joins TRBV5-1 to TRBJ1-1; D remains ambiguous. CDR1 is SGHRS and CDR2 is YFSETQ in the germline V gene. Trimming left V 4 bases short and J 1 base short, with 11 bases between. This CDR3 spans 14 amino acids. CDR3 amino acids: CASSRTDGNTEAFF. As DNA, the CDR3 is TGCGCCAGCAGCCGGACCGACGGGAACACTGAAGCTTTCTTT.

The CDR3 DNA sequence: TGCGCCAGCAGCCAAAGGGCTAGGGACAGGGATTCCGAAAAACTGTTTTTT. Amino acids: CASSQRARDRDSEKLFF. V usage is TRBV4-1 and J usage is TRBJ1-4; the match to TRBD1 covers 9 bases. Germline-derived CDR1 and CDR2 are MGHRA and YSYEKL. CDR3 length: 17 residues. V trimming: 2 bases; J trimming: 8 bases; junction bases outside the gene matches: 12.

The J gene is TRBJ2-1, the V gene TRBV3-1, with a possible D match to TRBD1 (6 bases). Trimming cost V 0 bases and J 6 bases, with 9 bases left between them. The CDR3 length is 14 residues. Per germline, CDR1 LGHDT and CDR2 YNNKEL (reference sequence). CDR3 coding DNA: TGTGCCAGCAGCCAAGAAGGGGGAGTCAATGAGCAGTTCTTC. It yields the protein CASSQEGGVNEQFF.

CDR3 protein: CSARDIGSFTSGANVLTF. CDR3 sequence (DNA): TGCAGTGCTAGAGATATAGGGTCATTCACCTCTGGGGCCAACGTCCTGACTTTC. The rearrangement uses TRBV20-1 and TRBJ2-6; D gene unclear. The CDR3 is 18 residues long. Germline V gene lookup returns CDR1 DFQATT and CDR2 SNEGSKA (reference sequence). Trimming removed 0 bases at V and 0 bases at J, with 15 bases between.

CDR3 coding DNA: TGCAGTGCTAGTTTTTCTGGTGAGCAGTACTTC. Translation: CSASFSGEQYF. The rearrangement uses TRBV20-1 and TRBJ2-7; the D is unclear. V lost 3 bases, J lost 7 bases, and 10 bases lay in between. The CDR3 is made up of 11 amino acids. Germline-derived CDR1 and CDR2 are DFQATT and SNEGSKA (reference sequence).

The V and J genes are TRBV20-1 and TRBJ2-1; 7 bases are shared with TRBD1. V lost 6 bases and J lost 7; bases outside the gene matches: 12. CDR3 length: 14 residues. CDR1 and CDR2 (germline): DFQATT, SNEGSKA (reference sequence). CDR3 bases: TGCAGTGCCAGGAAAGGGGGCTGGGGAAATGAGCAGTTCTTC. This gives the protein CSARKGGWGNEQFF.

The rearrangement uses TRBV7-2 and TRBJ2-7, with 10 bases identical to TRBD1. Looked up from germline, CDR1 is SGHTA and CDR2 is FQGNSA. Losses at the gene ends were 6 bases for V and 2 bases for J; bases not matched to a gene: 10. The length of the CDR3 is 16 residues. The CDR3 region is CASSSWGGQGTYEQYF. CDR3 DNA: TGTGCCAGCAGTTCCTGGGGGGGACAGGGGACCTACGAGCAGTACTTC.

This chain joins TRBV29-1 and TRBJ1-4; 10 positions agree with TRBD1. Germline values: CDR1 SQVTM, CDR2 ANQGSEA. V was pared by 4 bases and J by 4 bases, with 6 bases of the junction left unmatched. The CDR3 runs to 15 residues. Written as DNA, the CDR3 is TGCAGCGTTGCGTTTGGGACAGGGGTTAATGAAAAACTGTTTTTT. This gives the protein CSVAFGTGVNEKLFF.

CDR3: CATSTEAEGDTQYF. CDR3 sequence (DNA): TGTGCCACCTCGACGGAGGCCGAGGGAGATACGCAGTATTTT. V is TRBV10-3 and J is TRBJ2-3; D possibly corresponds to TRBD2 (5 bases). The CDR3 runs to 14 residues. V was pared by 10 bases and J by 5 bases, with 19 bases between. In germline, CDR1 is ENHRY, CDR2 SYGVKD.

The V gene is TRBV12-1, the J gene TRBJ2-7; whether TRBD1, the table's D call, matches the DNA was not checked. TRBV12-1 counts as a pseudogene. This CDR3 comprises 12 residues. The CDR3 nucleotides read TGTGCCAGCACCATGGGGGCCTACGAGCAGTACTTC. Translated, it gives CASTMGAYEQYF.

This clonotype appeared a single time. The V gene is TRBV29-1, the J gene TRBJ2-5, with TRBD2 matching 7 bases. The J segment lost 4 bases and the V segment lost 4 bases, leaving 6 bases of the junction unmatched. The CDR3 is 13 residues long. Germline values: CDR1 SQVTM, CDR2 ANQGSEA. CDR3 sequence (DNA): TGCAGCGTTGCTAGCGGACTCCGAGAGACCCAGTACTTC. Amino acid sequence: CSVASGLRETQYF.

The V call is TRBV5-1, the J call TRBJ2-2, with 7 nucleotides matching TRBD1. This CDR3 spans 16 amino acids. Germline lookup yields CDR1 SGHRS and CDR2 YFSETQ. Trimming at V came to 0 bases and at J to 1 base, leaving 3 bases not matched to a gene. The CDR3: CASSLGTGWNTGELFF. The CDR3 DNA sequence: TGCGCCAGCAGCTTGGGGACAGGCTGGAACACCGGGGAGCTGTTTTTT.

V and J are TRBV3-1 and TRBJ1-4; no clear D gene. The CDR3 extends over 14 amino acids. Germline V CDR1 and CDR2: LGHDT, YNNKEL (reference sequence). The ends were cut back, 1 base at V and 5 bases at J, with 8 bases in the middle. Written as DNA, the CDR3 is TGTGCCAGCAGCCAAGGGCGGAACAATGAAAAACTGTTTTTT. This translates into CASSQGRNNEKLFF.

The rearrangement uses TRBV29-1 and TRBJ2-5; tentative D call: TRBD1 (6 bases). V lost 4 bases and J 4 bases, leaving 13 bases between the germline ends. The CDR3 loop spans 13 amino acids. CDR1 is SQVTM, CDR2 ANQGSEA, per germline. The CDR3 DNA is TGCAGCGTTGGAACTCGAGGGGGAGAGACCCAGTACTTC. It encodes CSVGTRGGETQYF.

Only one count was recorded for this clonotype. The chain couples TRBV3-1 to TRBJ2-5, with 10 bases aligning to TRBD2. V trimming: 4 bases; J trimming: 2 bases; junction bases outside the gene matches: 16. This CDR3 is built from 19 residues. Germline V gene sequence: CDR1 LGHDT, CDR2 YNNKEL (reference sequence). CDR3 sequence (DNA): TGTGCCAGCAGCCGAGAGGTTACTAGCGGGAAGAGCTTTCAAGAGACCCAGTACTTC. Its translation is CASSREVTSGKSFQETQYF.

CDR3: CATSGGSNEKLFF. The DNA for the CDR3 is TGTGCCACCAGCGGGGGTTCTAATGAAAAACTGTTTTTT. The chain links TRBV15 to TRBJ1-4; D might be TRBD1 (5 bases). Deletions cut 5 bases from V and 3 bases from J, with 7 bases between. CDR1 and CDR2 from the germline V gene are LNHNV and YYDKDF (reference sequence). This CDR3 region has 13 residues.

V usage is TRBV20-1 and J usage is TRBJ2-3; 9 positions agree with TRBD2. This CDR3 is built from 16 residues. Germline V gene lookup returns CDR1 DFQATT and CDR2 SNEGSKA (reference sequence). V shed 2 bases and J 4 bases; nucleotides not matched to a gene: 10. CDR3 sequence (DNA): TGCAGTGCTAGATACGTAAGCGGGAGGAGCGCAGATACGCAGTATTTT. Translated, it gives CSARYVSGRSADTQYF.

The chain combines TRBV24-1 with TRBJ2-1; D is unclear. The CDR3 length is 15 residues. The germline CDR1 and CDR2 sequences are KGHDR and SFDVKD. With 4 bases removed from V and 1 base from J, the gap between germline ends came to 10 bases. The CDR3 DNA reads TGTGCCACCAGTGACCCAGGACGTTCCTACAATGAGCAGTTCTTC. This encodes CATSDPGRSYNEQFF.

CDR3 sequence reads: CSAAPGAGNTIYF. CDR3 sequence (DNA): TGCAGCGCCGCCCCAGGAGCTGGAAACACCATATATTTT. This sequence joins TRBV29-1 and TRBJ1-3; D gene uncertain. This CDR3 spans 13 amino acids. V shed 7 bases and J shed 2 bases, with 12 bases lying between them. The germline CDR1 and CDR2 sequences are SQVTM and ANQGSEA.

The genes are TRBV6-1 and TRBJ2-3; 15 bases match TRBD2. This CDR3 is built from 19 residues. Germline CDR1 and CDR2: MNHNS and SASEGT. V shed 4 bases and J 1 base; nucleotides not matched to a gene: 9. CDR3 coding DNA: TGTGCCAGCAGTGGGAGACCGGGACTAGCGGGAGGACGCACAGATACGCAGTATTTT. Its translation: CASSGRPGLAGGRTDTQYF.

The chain couples TRBV3-1 to TRBJ2-3; D uncertain. The CDR3 has 12 residues. V was trimmed by 7 bases and J by 3 bases, leaving 8 bases between them. Germline V gene lookup returns CDR1 LGHDT and CDR2 YNNKEL (reference sequence). This CDR3 is CASIGHTDTQYF. CDR3 sequence (DNA): TGTGCCAGCATCGGCCATACAGATACGCAGTATTTT.

The rearrangement uses TRBV2 and TRBJ2-2, with TRBD2 matching over 8 bases. J gave up 0 bases and V 7 bases, and 4 bases lay outside the gene matches. The CDR3 runs 15 residues. Germline CDR1 is SNHLY and CDR2 is FYNNEI. CDR3: CASTLGLANTGELFF. CDR3 DNA sequence: TGTGCCAGCACCTTGGGACTAGCGAACACCGGGGAGCTGTTTTTT.

The J gene is TRBJ1-5, the V gene TRBV19, with a possible D match to TRBD1 (6 bases). This CDR3 contains 14 residues. V was clipped by 4 bases and J by 1 base, with 8 bases between them. Per the germline V gene, CDR1 is LNHDA and CDR2 is SQIVND (reference sequence). CDR3 nucleotides: TGTGCCAGTAGTAGGACAGTAAGCAATCAGCCCCAGCATTTT. It encodes CASSRTVSNQPQHF.

V usage is TRBV5-4 and J usage is TRBJ2-6; TRBD1 matches 9 bases. This CDR3 contains 17 residues. Germline values: CDR1 SGHNT, CDR2 YYREEE (reference sequence). The ends lost 4 bases at V and 3 bases at J; junction bases unmatched: 8. The CDR3 loop is CASSARDRVFGANVLTF. CDR3 nucleotides: TGTGCCAGCAGCGCCCGGGACAGGGTCTTTGGGGCCAACGTCCTGACTTTC.

In DNA, the CDR3 is TGTGCCAGCAAAACTAGCGGATACTACGAGCAGTACTTC. It translates to CASKTSGYYEQYF. The gene calls are TRBV28 and TRBJ2-7, with 8 bases matching TRBD2. V lost 7 bases and J lost 3; bases outside the gene matches: 5. The CDR3 is 13 residues long. Germline V CDR1 and CDR2: MDHEN, SYDVKM.